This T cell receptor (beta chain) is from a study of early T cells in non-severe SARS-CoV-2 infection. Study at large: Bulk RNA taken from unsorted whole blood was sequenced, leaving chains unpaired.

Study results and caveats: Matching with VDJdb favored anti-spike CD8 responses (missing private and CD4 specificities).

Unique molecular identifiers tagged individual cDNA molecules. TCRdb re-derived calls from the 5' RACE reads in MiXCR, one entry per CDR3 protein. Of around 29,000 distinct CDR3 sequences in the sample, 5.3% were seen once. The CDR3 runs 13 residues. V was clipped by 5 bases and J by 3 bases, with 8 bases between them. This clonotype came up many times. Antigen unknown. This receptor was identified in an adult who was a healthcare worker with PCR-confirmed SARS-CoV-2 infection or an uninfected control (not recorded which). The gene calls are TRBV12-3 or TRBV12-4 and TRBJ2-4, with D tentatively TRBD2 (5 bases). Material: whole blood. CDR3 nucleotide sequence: TGTGCCAGCAGTCGGGAAGGCAAAAACATTCAGTACTTC. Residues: CASSREGKNIQYF.